This T cell receptor beta chain was sequenced in a study of T-cell memory formation after mild COVID-19. In TCRdb, the 5' RACE reads were re-called with MiXCR into one record per CDR3 protein. The profile shows roughly 350,000 distinct CDR3 sequences, approximately 27% of them singletons. V shed 5 bases, J shed 8 bases, and the junction held 11 bases outside the gene matches. Germline V gives CDR1 SGHRS, CDR2 YFSETQ. This CDR3 has 15 amino acids. The TCR sequence derives from an adult woman who had mild COVID-19 (a few samples of this study predate the infection). Cell type and time point are not known. The specimen sequenced was PBMCs or a T cell subset sorted from them (not recorded which). The rearrangement uses TRBV5-1 and TRBJ2-3, with TRBD1 matching over 10 bases. The CDR3 region has the DNA TGCGCCAGCAGTAAGAGGGACAGGGGTACTGGTACGCAGTATTTT. Translating it yields CASSKRDRGTGTQYF.